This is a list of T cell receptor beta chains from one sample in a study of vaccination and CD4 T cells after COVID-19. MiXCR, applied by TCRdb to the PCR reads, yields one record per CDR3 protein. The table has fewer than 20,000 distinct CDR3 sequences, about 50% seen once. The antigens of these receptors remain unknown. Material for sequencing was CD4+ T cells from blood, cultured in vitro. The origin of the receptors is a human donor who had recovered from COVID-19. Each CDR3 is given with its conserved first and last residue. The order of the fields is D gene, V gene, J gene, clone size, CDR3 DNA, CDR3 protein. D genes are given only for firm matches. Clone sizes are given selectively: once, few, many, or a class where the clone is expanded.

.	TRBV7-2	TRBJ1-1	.	TGTGCCAGCAGCCCAGGACTCAGGCACACTGAAGCTTTCTTT	CASSPGLRHTEAFF
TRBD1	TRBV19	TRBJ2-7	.	TGTGCCAGTAGTATAACCGGGACAGGGATCCACGAGCAGTACTTC	CASSITGTGIHEQYF
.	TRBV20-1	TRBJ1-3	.	TGCAGTGCTAGAGTGAGCCGGACCTCTGGAAACACCATATATTTT	CSARVSRTSGNTIYF
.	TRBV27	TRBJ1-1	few	TGTGCCAGCAGTACAGGACCGGACACTGAAGCTTTCTTT	CASSTGPDTEAFF
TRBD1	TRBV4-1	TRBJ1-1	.	TGCGCCAGCAGCCACCGACAGGGGGCGGTCACTGAAGCTTTCTTT	CASSHRQGAVTEAFF
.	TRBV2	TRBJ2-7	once	TGTGCCAGCCAAAAGTCAAAAGACGAGCAGTACTTC	CASQKSKDEQYF
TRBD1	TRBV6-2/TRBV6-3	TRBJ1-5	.	TGTGCCAGCAGTTACCAACCCGGGACAGTGTATAGCAATCAGCCCCAGCATTTT	CASSYQPGTVYSNQPQHF
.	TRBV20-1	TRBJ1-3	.	TGCAGTGCTCCGAAAGAGGACACCTTATATTTT	CSAPKEDTLYF
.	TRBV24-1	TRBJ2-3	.	TGTGCCACCAGTGATTTGGGTAGCACAGATACGCAGTATTTT	CATSDLGSTDTQYF
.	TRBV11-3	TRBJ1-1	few	TGTGCCAGCAACCCATCCGGAGGCCAGTGGAACACTGAAGCTTTCTTT	CASNPSGGQWNTEAFF
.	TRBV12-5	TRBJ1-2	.	TGTGCTAGTGGTTTGGTACACGGCAGGAACCATGGCTACACCTTC	CASGLVHGRNHGYTF
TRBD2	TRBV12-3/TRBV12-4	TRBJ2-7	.	TGTGCCAGCAGTTTATTCGGGACTAGCAGCCACGAGCAGTACTTC	CASSLFGTSSHEQYF
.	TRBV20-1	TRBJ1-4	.	TGCAGTGCTAGGCAGGGGCGCAAGGAAAAACTGTTTTTT	CSARQGRKEKLFF
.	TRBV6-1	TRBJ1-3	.	TGTGCCAGCGTTAAGACAGAGCTCGTCTCTGGAAACACCATATATTTT	CASVKTELVSGNTIYF